These T cell receptor beta chains were read from a single sample in a study of post-analysis software for immune sequencing data. TCRdb used MiXCR to reprocess the PCR reads, holding one entry per CDR3 protein. The sample shows fewer than 850,000 distinct CDR3 sequences, 25% to 30% of them seen only once. Specimen: blood. These receptors all come from a girl aged 10-17 years with multiple sclerosis. Both conserved end residues are trimmed from each CDR3.

j_call v_call cdr3_aa
TRBJ2-5 TRBV7-6 ASSYTRDPRETQY
TRBJ2-4 TRBV14 ASSQMSLAKNIQY
TRBJ2-7 TRBV29-1 SVGLTGTYEQY
TRBJ2-3 TRBV6-5 ASSYLPGDTQY
TRBJ2-3 TRBV7-6 ASSFTPQGSDTQY
TRBJ1-2 TRBV18 ASSLPLAGGYT
TRBJ2-5 TRBV20-1 SARPRALTSGRVETQY
TRBJ1-2 TRBV9 ASSLNPQGGNYGYT
TRBJ2-7 TRBV4-3 ASSQVIGVEQY
TRBJ2-1 TRBV5-1 ASSVATPSYNEQF
TRBJ2-4 TRBV15 ATRSSGGEAQY
TRBJ2-1 TRBV27 ASTSAGTSGVRPRDEQF
TRBJ2-3 TRBV10-3 AVGPVADTQY
TRBJ2-7 TRBV2 ASIQGGMVYEQY
TRBJ2-6 TRBV9 ASSTRDILGANVLT
TRBJ2-1 TRBV5-1 ASSPGLAGGRLHEQF
TRBJ2-7 TRBV7-8 ASSQGTGGNYEQY
TRBJ1-3 TRBV6-5 ASSRQGAVGNTIY
TRBJ2-1 TRBV11-3 ASSPEGLGGIGEQF
TRBJ1-4 TRBV29-1 SVVDRVKEEKLF
TRBJ2-3 TRBV5-8 ASSLGVQGRTDTQY
TRBJ1-2 TRBV21-1 ASSHEIDDSYT
TRBJ1-5 TRBV10-3 AISAANSNQPQH
TRBJ1-1 TRBV20-1 SASDMDAF
TRBJ2-1 TRBV7-2 ASSSTGAGDEQF
TRBJ2-5 TRBV29-1 SIRQGNQETQY
TRBJ2-3 TRBV5-1 ASSPIAGSTDTQY
TRBJ2-1 TRBV7-8 ASSLGGLAVDEQF
TRBJ2-1 TRBV4-1 ASSPGINEQF
TRBJ2-7 TRBV7-2 ASSFHNSYEQY
TRBJ2-7 TRBV20-1 RGTSSGIEQY
TRBJ2-2 TRBV9 ASSPLSGELF
TRBJ1-6 TRBV10-3 AISENRQGGNSPLH
TRBJ2-3 TRBV7-2 ASSLTGQGMDTQY